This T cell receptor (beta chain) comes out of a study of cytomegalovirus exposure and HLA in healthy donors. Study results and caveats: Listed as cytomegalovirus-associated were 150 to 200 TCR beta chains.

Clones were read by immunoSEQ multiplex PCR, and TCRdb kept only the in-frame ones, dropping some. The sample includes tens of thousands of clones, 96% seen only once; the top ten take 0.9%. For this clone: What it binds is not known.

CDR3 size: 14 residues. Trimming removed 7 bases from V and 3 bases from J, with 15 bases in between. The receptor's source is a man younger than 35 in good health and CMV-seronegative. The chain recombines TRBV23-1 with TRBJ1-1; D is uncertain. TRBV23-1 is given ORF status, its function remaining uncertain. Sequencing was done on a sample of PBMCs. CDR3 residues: CASNKVFRDTEAFF. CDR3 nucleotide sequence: TGCGCCAGCAATAAGGTGTTTCGGGACACTGAAGCTTTCTTT.